This T cell receptor (beta chain) was obtained from a study of cytomegalovirus exposure and HLA in healthy donors. The study's findings and limits: Sequencing depth roughly uniform across donors was assumed in presence/absence analyses.

Germline V CDR1 and CDR2: MNHNS, SASEGT. Trimming removed 10 bases at V and 3 bases at J, with 16 bases between. The CDR3 totals 13 residues. On this clone: The antigen remains unidentified.

PCR employed 60 Vbeta and 13 Jbeta primers. Sequencing used immunoSEQ multiplex PCR; TCRdb keeps in-frame clones, though not all of them. The sample lists roughly 70,000 clones; roughly 78% were seen once. This chain uses TRBV6-1 with TRBJ2-7; TRBD1 might be the D (5 bases). Sequencing input: PBMCs. This TCR derives from a man aged 18-30 years in good health and CMV-seronegative. CDR3: CANSRVPNYEQYF. CDR3 nucleotide sequence: TGTGCCAACTCCAGGGTTCCAAACTACGAGCAGTACTTC.